The sample holds a few counts of the clone carrying this T cell receptor beta chain. The CDR3 totals 13 residues. V lost 3 bases and J lost 7, with 13 bases in between. Generated by immunoSEQ multiplex PCR, the TCRdb table keeps only in-frame clones and is missing some. The table shows more than 110,000 clones, with 65% to 80% occurring only once. The data were obtained in a study of blood T cell repertoires in COVID-19. Looking at the study overall: T cells, B-cell-depleted T cells, or PBMCs provided the cDNA or gDNA that served as material.

The genes are TRBV12-3 or TRBV12-4 and TRBJ2-7, with D perhaps matching TRBD2 (5 bases). This clonotype was sampled from a man in his fifties or sixties with acute or convalescent COVID-19. Sequences were obtained from peripheral blood. In nucleotides, the CDR3 is TGTGCCAGCAGTTTTGCTTCTCGGGGTGAGCAGTACTTC. Translation gives CASSFASRGEQYF.